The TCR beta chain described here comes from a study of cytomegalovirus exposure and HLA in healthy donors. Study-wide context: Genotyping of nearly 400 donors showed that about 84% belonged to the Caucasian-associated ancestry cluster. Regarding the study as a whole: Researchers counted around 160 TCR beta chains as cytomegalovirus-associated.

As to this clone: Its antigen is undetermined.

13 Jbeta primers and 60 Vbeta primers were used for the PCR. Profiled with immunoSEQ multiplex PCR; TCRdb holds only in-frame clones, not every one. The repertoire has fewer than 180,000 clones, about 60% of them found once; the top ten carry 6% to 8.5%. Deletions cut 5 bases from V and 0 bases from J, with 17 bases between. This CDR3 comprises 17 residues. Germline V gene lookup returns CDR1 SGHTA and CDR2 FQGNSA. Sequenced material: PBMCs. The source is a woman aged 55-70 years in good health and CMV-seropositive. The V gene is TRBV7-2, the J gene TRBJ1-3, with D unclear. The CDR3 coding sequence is TGTGCCAGCAGCAACCCTAGTCGTATTCTCTCTGGAAACACCATATATTTT. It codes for CASSNPSRILSGNTIYF.